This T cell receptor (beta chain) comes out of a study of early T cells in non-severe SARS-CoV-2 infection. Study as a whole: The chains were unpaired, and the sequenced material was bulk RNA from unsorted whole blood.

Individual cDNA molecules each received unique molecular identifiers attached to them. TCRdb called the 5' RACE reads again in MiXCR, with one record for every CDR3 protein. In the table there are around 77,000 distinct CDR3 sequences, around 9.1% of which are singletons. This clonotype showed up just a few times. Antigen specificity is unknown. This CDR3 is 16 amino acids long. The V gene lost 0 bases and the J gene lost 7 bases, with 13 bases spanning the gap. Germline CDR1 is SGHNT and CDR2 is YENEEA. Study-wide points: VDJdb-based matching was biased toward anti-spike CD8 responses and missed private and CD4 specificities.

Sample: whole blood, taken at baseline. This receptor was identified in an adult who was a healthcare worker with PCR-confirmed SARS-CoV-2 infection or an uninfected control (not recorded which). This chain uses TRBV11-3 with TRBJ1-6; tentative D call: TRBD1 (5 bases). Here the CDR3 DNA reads TGTGCCAGCAGCTTAGAAGGGGTTTCGAACAATTCACCCCTCCACTTT. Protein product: CASSLEGVSNNSPLHF. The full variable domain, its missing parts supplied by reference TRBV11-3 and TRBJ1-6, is EAGVVQSPRYKIIEKKQPVAFWCNPISGHNTLYWYLQNLGQGPELLIRYENEEAVDDSQLPKDRFSAERLKGVDSTLKIQPAELGDSAVYLCASSLEGVSNNSPLHFGNGTRLTVT.